The rows below give T cell receptor beta chains drawn from one sample of a study of low-dose radiotherapy and immunotherapy resistance in tumors. TCRdb recomputed calls from the reads with MiXCR, one row per CDR3 protein. The table has about 64,000 distinct CDR3 sequences, around 27% seen once. Source: PBMCs, taken before treatment. These receptors originate from a male donor with rectosigmoid adenocarcinoma. Each CDR3 is given with its conserved first and last residue. Each record gives: V gene, CDR3 protein.

V gene: TRBV4-1; CDR3 protein: CASSPTQGADTQYF
V gene: TRBV28; CDR3 protein: CASKGGLWTEAFF
V gene: TRBV28; CDR3 protein: CASSFGYGYTF
V gene: TRBV28; CDR3 protein: CASSFGTGADEQFF
V gene: TRBV28; CDR3 protein: CASSLLAGATYNEQFF
V gene: TRBV21-1; CDR3 protein: CASSKVGRTGTGIHDEQYF
V gene: TRBV6-2/TRBV6-3; CDR3 protein: CASAFSSGGPYEQYF
V gene: TRBV6-2/TRBV6-3; CDR3 protein: CASRRTSSGEAFF
V gene: TRBV28; CDR3 protein: CANSKGTGGPGELFF
V gene: TRBV7-9; CDR3 protein: CASSLGQGKKTQYF
V gene: TRBV4-3; CDR3 protein: CASSQEYRPSTDTQYF
V gene: TRBV29-1; CDR3 protein: CSVAPSGLTDTQYF
V gene: TRBV14; CDR3 protein: CASAWGNEQYF
V gene: TRBV28; CDR3 protein: CASSPTLPFGGRKAANVLTF
V gene: TRBV4-3; CDR3 protein: CASSQVRPGPVNTGELFF
V gene: TRBV4-2; CDR3 protein: CASSPSSGDHRRTDTQYF
V gene: TRBV7-2; CDR3 protein: CASSSPGHYYGYTF
V gene: TRBV30; CDR3 protein: CAWSPLNEQFF
V gene: TRBV20-1; CDR3 protein: CSARERGGSRAYEQYF
V gene: TRBV5-6; CDR3 protein: CASSLALQGAGETQYF
V gene: TRBV5-1; CDR3 protein: CASSNQGGEETQYF
V gene: TRBV7-8; CDR3 protein: CASSLPSLEQYF
V gene: TRBV28; CDR3 protein: CASVTQGASGNTIYF
V gene: TRBV9; CDR3 protein: CASSPGTGIEKLFF
V gene: TRBV29-1; CDR3 protein: CSVRGWGQAGDGEQYF
V gene: TRBV29-1; CDR3 protein: CSASEGGGRGVEQFF
V gene: TRBV19; CDR3 protein: CASSTTSWTAGELFF
V gene: TRBV4-2; CDR3 protein: CASSLVPPGLAGGGEQYF
V gene: TRBV5-3; CDR3 protein: CASSLAGRGASYNEQFF
V gene: TRBV20-1; CDR3 protein: CSARSQPGANVLTF
V gene: TRBV18; CDR3 protein: CASSQPTGAGANVLTF
V gene: TRBV28; CDR3 protein: CASTRAGANQPQHF
V gene: TRBV2; CDR3 protein: CASRVTSLNTGELFF
V gene: TRBV7-9; CDR3 protein: CAWDQDIADTQYF
V gene: TRBV6-2/TRBV6-3; CDR3 protein: CASSLGTGVQPQHF
V gene: TRBV4-3; CDR3 protein: CASSQTGGQETQYF
V gene: TRBV9; CDR3 protein: CASSGTPRNTEAFF
V gene: TRBV2; CDR3 protein: CASSEAGQETQYF
V gene: TRBV28; CDR3 protein: CASTSGTGFSYEQYF
V gene: TRBV6-5; CDR3 protein: CASRADLKWPEQYF
V gene: TRBV5-1; CDR3 protein: CASSLLASYNEQFF
V gene: TRBV11-1; CDR3 protein: CASSIRTGRIIDEQFF
V gene: TRBV6-2/TRBV6-3; CDR3 protein: CASSSPGVEAFF
V gene: TRBV12-3/TRBV12-4; CDR3 protein: CASSLGVTPRGRTQYF
V gene: TRBV2; CDR3 protein: CASITGRAFGTDTQYF
V gene: TRBV7-9; CDR3 protein: CASSPQTGRKGSTDTQYF
V gene: TRBV20-1; CDR3 protein: CSEEGPGTDTQYF
V gene: TRBV4-3; CDR3 protein: CASNQRLAGGYNEQYF
V gene: TRBV2; CDR3 protein: CASGRDSNQPQHF
V gene: TRBV11-2; CDR3 protein: CASSSAEGAGEKLFF